This record looks at one T cell receptor beta chain sequence and its context. No cognate antigen has been identified for it. Within one base of it there is no much larger clone, and no base qualities were kept. Stable Graves' hyperthyroidism was defined as the absence of progression to ophthalmopathy over 18 months of follow-up. The hyperthyroidism patients were between 18 and 65 years old and newly diagnosed, with a disease duration of less than 2 months. Any patient with an uncontrolled infection, another autoimmune disease, pregnancy or lactation was excluded. Diagnoses were established on the basis of clinical symptoms, serum thyroxine and TRAb, thyroid ultrasound, and orbital computed tomography. Ficoll-Paque density gradient centrifugation was used to isolate PBMCs from around 9.1 ml of fresh peripheral blood. Trizol reagent was used to extract total RNA, and RNA quality was then checked on an Agilent 2100 Bioanalyzer.

The data were taken from a study of T cells in Graves' hyperthyroidism and ophthalmopathy (dated by TCRdb to the late 2010s). In terms of the full investigation: Peripheral blood was collected at initial diagnosis, before any treatment. To identify TCR V-J signatures that set the groups apart, the researchers used a discovery cohort of roughly 100 patients, made up of 40 to 45 with Graves' ophthalmopathy and 55 to 65 with stable Graves' hyperthyroidism. Prospective prediction of ophthalmopathy was tested in an independent validation cohort consisting of under 20 hyperthyroidism patients and more than 15 patients who later progressed to ophthalmopathy. The roughly 94 discovery patients were randomly split 7:3 into training and test sets. Thyroid tissue and blood T-cell repertoires from several Graves' hyperthyroidism patients were also compared in the study. After sampling, hyperthyroidism patients received methimazole starting at 30 mg daily, and ophthalmopathy patients received high-dose intravenous methylprednisolone. TCR Vbeta CDR3 sequencing of some 140 peripheral blood samples (more than 40 ophthalmopathy, 75 or so hyperthyroidism and some 17 progressor patients) is reported in the paper. Study-level results and caveats: No statistical method was used to fix the sample size in advance, and group allocation was not hidden from the investigators. In validation, progression to ophthalmopathy was predicted by the model with around 70% sensitivity and about 72% specificity, a median of approximately 6.5 months before onset. Most expanded thyroid clonotypes (frequency above 0.001) were also detected in blood, suggesting blood repertoires may reflect thyroid immune responses. In cross-validation, a model built on a 13 V-J signature told ophthalmopathy apart from stable hyperthyroidism with 85% to 90% sensitivity and around 84% specificity, and in testing the same model reached 80%/75%.

The TCR beta CDR3 regions were amplified from the RNA transcripts. The TCR CDR3 was subjected to a first round of RT-PCR using the HTBI primer set and the Qiagen OneStep RT-PCR kit. The libraries were constructed in a second round of multiplex PCR and then size-selected and purified. Libraries were sequenced paired-end with 100 bp reads on an Illumina HiSeq2000. The authors' pipeline ran thus. Raw data were processed with SOAPnuke, discarding reads with adapters, uncalled bases, mean Phred below 15, or no exact constant-primer or identifier match. COPE v1.2.5 was used to merge the high-quality paired reads, and each unique nucleotide sequence was defined as a clonotype. MiTCR v1.1 was used to align the clonotypes against IMGT TRBV, TRBD and TRBJ reference segments. Only V-J combinations with frequency above 0.0001, covering about 99% of repertoires, were analysed. A TCS score was defined as the ratio of F50 (clonal expansion) to E x V (chaos), with BLOSUM62-based TCRdist applied between CDR3 peptides within each V-J. Welch's t-statistics and random forest reduced some 510 V-J features to around 14, which were used in a naive Bayes classifier (R e1071). TCRdb trimmed public reads at Q25 via fastp, called clones via MiXCR and kept in-frame beta chains. Rows merge per CDR3 protein into single entries with the most common DNA and genes. These V and J calls originate from TCRdb's pipeline instead of the authors' own analysis. The sample table records fewer than 350,000 distinct CDR3 sequences; roughly 18% of these occur just once. Together, the top ten hold approximately 49% of the sample.

V and J are truncated by 7 bases and 2 bases respectively, leaving an intervening sequence of 8 bases. The germline V gene encodes CDR1 SEHNR and CDR2 FQNEAQ (reference sequence). Counted from cysteine to phenylalanine, this CDR3 has 13 amino acids. CDR3 DNA is the only sequence kept; it has 39 bases, read in frame from the first base. Sequencing was done on a sample of blood. This receptor chain uses TRBV7-9 and TRBJ2-2, with the D gene uncertain. This TCR was recovered from a woman aged 45-65 years with Graves' hyperthyroidism. The nucleotides read TGTGCCAGCAACGATCCCAACACCGGGGAGCTGTTTTTT. It specifies CASNDPNTGELFF.